This TCR beta chain was recorded in a study of CD8 T cells in ankylosing spondylitis. Points from the study as a whole: Clones tied to disease were said to be significantly enriched in matched ankylosing spondylitis synovial fluid.

Regarding this clonotype: Its antigen is still unknown.

The junction had 3 bases not matched to a gene; V was cut back by 3 bases and J by 2 bases. Germline CDR1 is SGHTA and CDR2 is FQGNSA. CDR3 length: 15 residues. Preparation of TCR beta libraries was done by quantitative 5'-RACE with molecular barcodes. TCRdb re-called the 5' RACE reads with MiXCR, one entry per CDR3 protein. The sample records 250,000 to 400,000 distinct CDR3 sequences, around 10% being singletons. This receptor was taken from a female donor with ankylosing spondylitis or in good health (not recorded which). This chain joins TRBV7-2 and TRBJ2-7; TRBD2 matches at 11 bases. Sequencing was done on a sample of blood, either unsorted or a sorted T cell fraction (not recorded which). Written as DNA, the CDR3 is TGTGCCAGCAGCTTGGGACTAGCGGTACCCTACGAGCAGTACTTC. Its protein product is CASSLGLAVPYEQYF.